This section outlines one T cell receptor beta chain sequence together with its context. What it recognizes is unknown. Assay used: immunoSEQ multiplex PCR; TCRdb lists only in-frame clones, some missing. The repertoire holds about 99,000 clones, with 87% as singletons. This entry comes from a study of T cell responses to AZD1222 COVID-19 vaccine. General study findings and limits: Spike-specific TCR breadth and depth both grew after two AZD1222 doses.

CDR3 length equals 15 residues. The V segment lost 10 bases and the J segment 3 bases; nucleotides outside the gene matches: 10. The sequencing here drew on peripheral blood, taken on day 0 of AZD1222 vaccination. The chain is built from TRBV5-3 and TRBJ1-3; 10 nucleotides match TRBD1. TRBV5-3 is designated an ORF whose function remains uncertain. This sequence originates from an adult in good health. CDR3 bases: TGTGCCGGTCGACGACAGGGGGCACTTGGAAACACCATATATTTT. Its protein is CAGRRQGALGNTIYF.